The source of this T cell receptor beta chain is a study of regulatory T cells in long-lasting Graves disease. Arm-PCR of CDR3 regions with iRepertoire HTBI primers generated TCR beta libraries. TCRdb used MiXCR to reprocess the multiplex PCR reads, holding one entry per CDR3 protein. The sample comprises 500,000 or so distinct CDR3 sequences, roughly 17% of which are singletons, and 9.5% to 15% rests with the top ten. The time point denotes: newly diagnosed GD, antithyroid drugs for less than 3 months. PBMC-extracted RNA yielded the TCR library. Germline values: CDR1 DFQATT, CDR2 SNEGSKA (reference sequence). The CDR3 loop spans 14 amino acids. Germline trimming cut 6 bases from V and 5 bases from J; bases unmatched to any gene: 9. These data were likewise used in another study, on T cells in Graves' hyperthyroidism and ophthalmopathy.

This chain joins TRBV20-1 and TRBJ2-3; 9 bases map to TRBD2. Sequencing used peripheral blood mononuclear cells (PBMCs), obtained at new diagnosis, from a patient treated with antithyroid drugs. This TCR was sampled from a man aged 40-49 years with Graves disease. CDR3 sequence (DNA): TGCAGTGCCGCGGGACTAGCTGGGGTAGATACGCAGTATTTT. This gives the protein CSAAGLAGVDTQYF.